The 24 T cell receptor beta chains below all came from one sample that was sequenced in a study of blood T cell repertoires in COVID-19. Sequencing was performed with immunoSEQ multiplex PCR; in TCRdb, only in-frame clones are kept and a portion is missing. The sample has 250,000 to 300,000 clones, roughly nine tenths seen once; the top ten hold roughly 1.8%. Material: PBMCs or T cells enriched from blood (not recorded which). The source is a woman aged 55-70 years who had recovered from COVID-19.

In DNA form, the CDR3 reads TGTGCTAGTGCCGAGGGTGGTTTTGAGCCCCAGCATTTT. Protein sequence: CASAEGGFEPQHF. V usage is TRBV12-5 and J usage is TRBJ1-5, with D unclear. Trimming took 7 bases from V and 8 from J, leaving 15 bases between them. The CDR3 has 13 residues. Germline assignment: CDR1 LGHNT and CDR2 FRNRAP.

The genes are TRBV9 and TRBJ1-2; D is perhaps TRBD1 (6 bases). Looked up from germline, CDR1 is SGDLS and CDR2 is YYNGEE. CDR3 length: 18 amino acids. V was shortened by 0 bases and J by 4 bases, with 22 bases between the two germline ends. The CDR3 coding sequence is TGTGCCAGCAGCGTAGACGAAGGCAGCAGGGGTCTTTCCTATGGCTACACCTTC. Translated, it gives CASSVDEGSRGLSYGYTF.

This clone was counted ten times or more. The CDR3 loop reads CASSLFPGDRSSYEQYF. The CDR3 DNA is TGTGCCAGCAGCTTATTTCCGGGGGATAGGAGCTCCTACGAGCAGTACTTC. The chain has TRBV7-9 and TRBJ2-7; a possible D gene is TRBD2 (6 bases). There are 17 residues in the CDR3. Germline CDR1 SEHNR, CDR2 FQNEAQ (reference sequence). The V gene lost 2 bases and the J gene lost 0 bases, with 17 bases spanning the gap.

Comment on this clone: Other DNA sequences within the sample encode an identical CDR3. The chain couples TRBV18 to TRBJ2-2; D is uncertain. This CDR3 comprises 13 residues. With 3 bases removed from V and 1 base from J, the gap between germline ends came to 3 bases. The germline V gene has CDR1 KGHSH and CDR2 LQKENI. CDR3 coding DNA: TGTGCCAGCTCACCGAGGAACACCGGGGAGCTGTTTTTT. Protein product: CASSPRNTGELFF.

The V gene is TRBV5-1, the J gene TRBJ2-5; D unclear. Germline V gives CDR1 SGHRS, CDR2 YFSETQ. The CDR3 is made up of 14 amino acids. V was shortened by 0 bases and J by 7 bases, with 13 bases between the two germline ends. DNA of the CDR3: TGCGCCAGCAGCTTGGAGTCGGGTTTAGGGACCCAGTACTTC. Amino acids: CASSLESGLGTQYF.

The V gene is TRBV27, the J gene TRBJ2-7; no reliable D call. Deletions cut 4 bases from V and 4 bases from J, with 14 bases between. CDR3 length: 14 amino acids. Germline CDR1 and CDR2: MNHEY and SMNVEV (reference sequence). This CDR3 reads CASSSLYRLYEQYF. The CDR3 coding sequence is TGTGCCAGCAGTTCCCTTTACAGATTATACGAGCAGTACTTC.

As for this clone: The same CDR3 also results from other DNA sequences found in this sample. The gene calls are TRBV6-2 or TRBV6-3 and TRBJ2-5; a weak D match, TRBD1 (5 bases). Looked up from germline, CDR1 is MNHEY and CDR2 is SVGEGT. This CDR3 contains 13 residues. Trimming took 4 bases from V and 3 from J, leaving 9 bases between them. The CDR3 sequence: CASSWSREETQYF. The DNA of the CDR3 is TGTGCCAGCAGTTGGAGCAGGGAAGAGACCCAGTACTTC.

This sequence joins TRBV27 and TRBJ2-1; TRBD2 agrees at 9 bases. J lost 9 bases, V lost 5 bases, and 14 bases had no gene match. The CDR3 has 16 residues. Germline V gene data show CDR1 as MNHEY and CDR2 as SMNVEV (reference sequence). In nucleotides, the CDR3 is TGTGCCAGCAGTCCGCCCCGCGGTAGCGGGAGCGGTGAGCAGTTCTTC. Amino acid sequence: CASSPPRGSGSGEQFF.

The chain combines TRBV28 with TRBJ2-5, with 11 bases aligning to TRBD2. The CDR3 runs to 18 residues. V gave up 6 bases and J gave up 4 bases; unmatched junction bases: 16. The germline V gene encodes CDR1 MDHEN and CDR2 SYDVKM. The CDR3 protein is CASSTLEASGGPGETQYF. CDR3 DNA sequence: TGTGCCAGCAGCACATTAGAGGCTAGCGGGGGGCCGGGAGAGACCCAGTACTTC.

The rearrangement uses TRBV5-4 and TRBJ2-1, with D possibly TRBD2 on 6 matching bases. The CDR3 loop spans 16 amino acids. CDR1 and CDR2 (germline): SGHNT, YYREEE (reference sequence). V lost 2 bases, J lost 0 bases, and 12 bases lay in between. The DNA for the CDR3 is TGTGCCAGCAGCTTATCGCGGGACGTCTCCTACAATGAGCAGTTCTTC. Amino acids: CASSLSRDVSYNEQFF. Full variable domain (remainder filled in from reference TRBV5-4 and TRBJ2-1): ETGVTQSPTHLIKTRGQQVTLRCSSQSGHNTVSWYQQALGQGPQFIFQYYREEENGRGNFPPRFSGLQFPNYSSELNVNALELDDSALYLCASSLSRDVSYNEQFFGPGTRLTVL.

The V gene is TRBV6-6, the J gene TRBJ1-6; perhaps TRBD1 as D (6 bases). V was cut by 5 bases and J by 11 bases, with 16 bases left in between. The CDR3 length is 14 residues. Germline V CDR1 and CDR2: MNHNY, SVGAGI (reference sequence). The CDR3 loop is CASSHGTSETPLHF. Here the CDR3 DNA reads TGTGCCAGCAGTCACGGGACATCCGAGACACCCCTCCACTTT.

Only a few counts were recorded for this clone. This chain uses TRBV28 with TRBJ1-5, with D possibly being TRBD1 (6 bases). V gave up 5 bases and J gave up 5 bases, with 10 bases separating them. The length of the CDR3 is 13 residues. Germline V gene data show CDR1 as MDHEN and CDR2 as SYDVKM. This CDR3 is CASSRTVDQPQHF. As DNA, the CDR3 is TGTGCCAGCAGTAGGACAGTGGATCAGCCCCAGCATTTT.

The gene calls are TRBV12-3 or TRBV12-4 and TRBJ1-5; D is ambiguous. The V end was cut by 5 bases, the J end by 4 bases, with 9 bases between. The CDR3 has 13 residues. The CDR3, as DNA: TGTGCCAGCAGTAAAGACACTAATCAGCCCCAGCATTTT. It encodes CASSKDTNQPQHF.

V gene TRBV12-3 or TRBV12-4 combines with J gene TRBJ2-1; D gene unclear. Trimming pared 7 bases from V and 9 bases from J, leaving 4 bases between. The CDR3 length is 9 residues. The CDR3 spells CASILEQFF. The CDR3 DNA is TGTGCCAGCATTCTTGAGCAGTTCTTC.

The chain joins TRBV7-9 to TRBJ1-1; D is unclear. The V and J ends lost 3 bases and 3 bases respectively, with 11 bases between them. Looked up from germline, CDR1 is SEHNR and CDR2 is FQNEAQ (reference sequence). The CDR3 extends over 14 amino acids. The CDR3 region is CASSFLNTDTEAFF. The CDR3 DNA follows: TGTGCCAGCAGCTTTTTGAACACCGACACTGAAGCTTTCTTT.

This clone has a handful of counts. The V call is TRBV11-3, the J call TRBJ1-1; D might be TRBD1 (6 bases). Germline CDR1 is SGHNT and CDR2 is YENEEA. This CDR3 region has 15 residues. V shed 3 bases and J shed 0 bases, with 11 bases lying between them. Here the CDR3 DNA reads TGTGCCAGCAGCTTGGATGCAGGGGTGAACACTGAAGCTTTCTTT. It yields the protein CASSLDAGVNTEAFF. Together with reference TRBV11-3 and TRBJ1-1, the CDR3 gives the full variable domain: EAGVVQSPRYKIIEKKQPVAFWCNPISGHNTLYWYLQNLGQGPELLIRYENEEAVDDSQLPKDRFSAERLKGVDSTLKIQPAELGDSAVYLCASSLDAGVNTEAFFGQGTRLTVV.

This sequence joins TRBV24-1 and TRBJ2-7; perhaps TRBD2 as D (6 bases). Germline lookup yields CDR1 KGHDR and CDR2 SFDVKD. The CDR3 is 13 amino acids. The V end lost 5 bases, the J end lost 7 bases, and 14 bases lay between the germline ends. CDR3 region: CATSARVAGEQYF. CDR3 in DNA: TGTGCCACCAGTGCAAGGGTTGCGGGAGAGCAGTACTTC.

The rearrangement joins TRBV9 to TRBJ2-3, with D possibly matching TRBD2 (6 bases). The CDR3 is made up of 13 amino acids. Germline assignment: CDR1 SGDLS and CDR2 YYNGEE. The ends were cut back, 4 bases at V and 4 bases at J, with 10 bases in the middle. CDR3 coding DNA: TGTGCCAGCAGCCCGACTAGTTCAGATACGCAGTATTTT. Protein sequence: CASSPTSSDTQYF.

This clone was recorded once. Within the sample, other DNA sequences also encode this same CDR3. The gene calls are TRBV5-4 and TRBJ2-7; 12 nucleotides agree with TRBD2. CDR3 length equals 15 residues. Losses at the gene ends were 0 bases for V and 3 bases for J; bases not matched to a gene: 1. Germline V gives CDR1 SGHNT, CDR2 YYREEE (reference sequence). The CDR3 coding sequence is TGTGCCAGCAGCTTGGGACTAGCGGGGGTCTACGAGCAGTACTTC. Translating gives CASSLGLAGVYEQYF.

There are a few counts of this clone. This chain connects TRBV4-2 to TRBJ2-2; 9 bases line up with TRBD2. Unmatched junction bases numbered 6, after V lost 0 bases and J lost 7 bases. The CDR3 has 16 amino acids. Germline-derived CDR1 and CDR2 are LGHNA and YNFKEQ. Written as DNA, the CDR3 is TGTGCCAGCAGCCAAGAAGGAAGCGGGAGGAACGGGGAGCTGTTTTTT. This sequence encodes CASSQEGSGRNGELFF.

The rearrangement uses TRBV5-1 and TRBJ1-1; D might be TRBD1 (6 bases). The germline V gene has CDR1 SGHRS and CDR2 YFSETQ. This CDR3 is built from 14 residues. The V and J ends lost 4 bases and 1 base respectively, with 11 bases between them. The CDR3 reads CASSLTGKNTEAFF. For the CDR3, the DNA is TGCGCCAGCAGCCTGACAGGAAAGAACACTGAAGCTTTCTTT. The full variable domain, its missing parts supplied by reference TRBV5-1 and TRBJ1-1, is KAGVTQTPRYLIKTRGQQVTLSCSPISGHRSVSWYQQTPGQGLQFLFEYFSETQRNKGNFPGRFSGRQFSNSRSEMNVSTLELGDSALYLCASSLTGKNTEAFFGQGTRLTVV.

V is TRBV11-3 and J is TRBJ2-2, with TRBD2 matching over 7 bases. Germline lookup yields CDR1 SGHNT and CDR2 YENEEA. V gave up 2 bases and J gave up 4 bases; unmatched junction bases: 10. The CDR3 has 17 residues. CDR3 in amino acids: CASSLTITGGLTGELFF. The CDR3, as DNA: TGTGCCAGCAGCTTAACCATTACGGGAGGTCTCACCGGGGAGCTGTTTTTT. Variable domain in full (rest from reference TRBV11-3 and TRBJ2-2): EAGVVQSPRYKIIEKKQPVAFWCNPISGHNTLYWYLQNLGQGPELLIRYENEEAVDDSQLPKDRFSAERLKGVDSTLKIQPAELGDSAVYLCASSLTITGGLTGELFFGEGSRLTVL.

This clone has a single count. The rearrangement joins TRBV6-5 to TRBJ1-2; 8 nucleotides agree with TRBD1. The junction had 8 bases not matched to a gene; V was cut back by 6 bases and J by 8 bases. Looked up from germline, CDR1 is MNHEY and CDR2 is SVGAGI. This CDR3 spans 13 amino acids. The chain's CDR3 is CASSRGQGEGYTF. The DNA of the CDR3 is TGTGCCAGCAGCCGCGGACAGGGAGAGGGCTACACCTTC.

The rearrangement uses TRBV7-3 and TRBJ2-3; 8 bases match TRBD2. V was pared by 4 bases and J by 7 bases, with 7 bases of the junction left unmatched. From germline, CDR1 is SGHTA and CDR2 FQGTGA. CDR3 size: 14 residues. CDR3: CASSSRGGENTQYF. CDR3 in DNA: TGTGCCAGCAGCTCTCGGGGGGGCGAAAATACGCAGTATTTT.